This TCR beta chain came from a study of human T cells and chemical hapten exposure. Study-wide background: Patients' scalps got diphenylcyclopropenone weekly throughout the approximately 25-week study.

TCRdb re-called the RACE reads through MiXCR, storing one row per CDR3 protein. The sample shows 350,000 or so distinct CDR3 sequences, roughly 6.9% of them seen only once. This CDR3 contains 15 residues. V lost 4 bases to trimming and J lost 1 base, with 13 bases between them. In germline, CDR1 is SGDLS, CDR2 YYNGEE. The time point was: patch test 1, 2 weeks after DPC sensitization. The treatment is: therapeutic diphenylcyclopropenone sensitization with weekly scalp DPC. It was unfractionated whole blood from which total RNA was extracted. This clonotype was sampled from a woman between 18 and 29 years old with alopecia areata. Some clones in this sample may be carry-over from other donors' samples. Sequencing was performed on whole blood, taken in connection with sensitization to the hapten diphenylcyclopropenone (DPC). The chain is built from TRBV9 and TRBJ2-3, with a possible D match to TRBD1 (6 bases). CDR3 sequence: CASSIANRGTDTQYF. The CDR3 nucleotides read TGTGCCAGCAGCATAGCAAACAGGGGCACAGATACGCAGTATTTT.